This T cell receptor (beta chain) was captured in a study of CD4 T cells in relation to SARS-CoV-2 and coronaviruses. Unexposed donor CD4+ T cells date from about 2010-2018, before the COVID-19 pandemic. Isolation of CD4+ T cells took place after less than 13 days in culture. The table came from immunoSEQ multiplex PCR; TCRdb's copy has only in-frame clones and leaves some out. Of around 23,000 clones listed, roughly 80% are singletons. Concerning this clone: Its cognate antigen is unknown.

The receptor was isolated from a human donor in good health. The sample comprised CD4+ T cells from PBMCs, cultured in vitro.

The CDR3 DNA reads as TGTGCCAGCAGCTCCTTATTCGGAAACACCATATATTTT. This encodes CASSSLFGNTIYF. The chain couples TRBV11-2 to TRBJ1-3, with D uncertain. Germline lookup yields CDR1 SGHAT and CDR2 FQNNGV. Trimming left V 4 bases short and J 4 bases short, with 8 bases between. The CDR3 length is 13 residues. Using reference TRBV11-2 and TRBJ1-3 for the parts outside the CDR3, the full variable domain is EAGVAQSPRYKIIEKRQSVAFWCNPISGHATLYWYQQILGQGPKLLIQFQNNGVVDDSQLPKDRFSAERLKGVDSTLKIQPAKLEDSAVYLCASSSLFGNTIYFGEGSWLTVV.